Detailed here is one TCR beta chain. This entry is derived from a study of PD-L1 blockade in urothelial cancer. Study background: The patients' atezolizumab therapy, 1,200 mg intravenously every 3 weeks, started around 2014. Treatment start was followed by blood analysis at 3 weeks (second dose) and again at 6 weeks. Blood yielded a median of 141,255 T cells per sample.

The time point: peripheral blood 6 weeks after treatment start. Sampling of each patient yielded between 1 and 8 specimens, collected pretreatment and on-treatment. Germline V gene lookup returns CDR1 MNHNY and CDR2 SVGAGI (reference sequence). Germline trimming cut 0 bases from V and 2 bases from J; bases unmatched to any gene: 4. This CDR3 region has 16 residues. The method was immunoSEQ multiplex PCR; TCRdb's version includes in-frame clones alone and lacks a portion of them. The sample records approximately 30,000 clones, 89% being singletons. The TCR sequence derives from a man older than 75 with urothelial cancer. The chain joins TRBV6-6 to TRBJ1-5, with 7 bases matching TRBD1. The sequencing used PBMCs, collected around atezolizumab (anti-PD-L1) treatment. The chain's CDR3 is CASSYSQGGGNQPQHF. The DNA of the CDR3 is TGTGCCAGCAGTTACTCGCAGGGGGGAGGCAATCAGCCCCAGCATTTT.